The subject of this entry is one T cell receptor (beta chain). With 6 bases removed from V and 7 bases from J, the gap between germline ends came to 12 bases. The CDR3 has 13 residues. Germline V gene sequence: CDR1 MNHNS, CDR2 SASEGT. The data are from a study of cytomegalovirus exposure and HLA in healthy donors. The wider study: Most genotyped donors, about 81% of roughly 400, had Caucasian-associated genetic ancestry.

60 Vbeta and 13 Jbeta primers were used in PCR. The table came from immunoSEQ multiplex PCR; TCRdb's copy has only in-frame clones and leaves some out. The profile covers about 120,000 clones, with 70% to 80% appearing a single time and less than 4% taken by the ten largest. The receptor was derived from a man aged 35-49 years in good health and CMV-seropositive. The chain uses TRBV6-1 and TRBJ1-4; D gene uncertain. The sequencing sample was made of PBMCs. The CDR3 bases are TGTGCCAGCAGGAACATAAGGAGTGAAAAACTGTTTTTT. Translating gives CASRNIRSEKLFF.